The present T cell receptor (beta chain) was sequenced within a study of patients and donors after allogeneic stem cell transplantation. One entry per CDR3 protein, called by TCRdb with MiXCR from the RT-PCR reads. Of some 21,000 distinct CDR3 sequences listed, around 28% are singletons. Trimming removed 6 bases from V and 2 bases from J, with 15 bases in between. The CDR3 covers 15 residues. This sequence joins TRBV12-3 or TRBV12-4 and TRBJ2-3, with D possibly being TRBD2 (7 bases). The origin of this receptor is a human donor who was either an allogeneic HSCT recipient or a stem cell or donor lymphocyte infusion donor (not recorded which). It is not recorded whose cells these are; they may come from a transplant donor. Source material: blood, either unsorted or a sorted T cell fraction (not recorded which). In DNA form, the CDR3 reads TGTGCCAGCAGCCAGGGAGGGGGGTACACAGATACGCAGTATTTT. It specifies CASSQGGGYTDTQYF.